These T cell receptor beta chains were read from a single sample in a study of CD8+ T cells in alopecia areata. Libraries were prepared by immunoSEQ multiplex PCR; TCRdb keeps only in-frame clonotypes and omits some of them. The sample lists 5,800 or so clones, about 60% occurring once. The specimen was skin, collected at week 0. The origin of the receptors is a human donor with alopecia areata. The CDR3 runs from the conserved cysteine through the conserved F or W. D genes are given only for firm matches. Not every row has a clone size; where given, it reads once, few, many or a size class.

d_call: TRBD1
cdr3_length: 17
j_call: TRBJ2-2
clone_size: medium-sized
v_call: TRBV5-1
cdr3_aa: CASSWIRDRGYTGELFF
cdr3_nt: TGCGCCAGCAGCTGGATTCGGGACAGGGGGTACACCGGGGAGCTGTTTTTT

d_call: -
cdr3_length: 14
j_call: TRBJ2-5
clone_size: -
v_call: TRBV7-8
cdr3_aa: CASSSGSVLETQYF
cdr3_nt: TGTGCCAGCAGCTCCGGTAGCGTACTGGAGACCCAGTACTTC

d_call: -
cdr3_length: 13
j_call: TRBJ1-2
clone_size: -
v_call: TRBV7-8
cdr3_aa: CASSTQAAGGYTF
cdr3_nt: TGTGCCAGCAGCACTCAGGCGGCAGGCGGCTACACCTTC

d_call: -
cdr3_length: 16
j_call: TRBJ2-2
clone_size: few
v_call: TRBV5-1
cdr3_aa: CASSVERGKNTGELFF
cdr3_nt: TGCGCCAGCAGTGTGGAGCGCGGGAAAAACACCGGGGAGCTGTTTTTT

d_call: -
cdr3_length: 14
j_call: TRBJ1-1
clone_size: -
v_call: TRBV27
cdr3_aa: CASSLGTVNTEAFF
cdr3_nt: TGTGCCAGCAGTTTAGGGACGGTGAACACTGAAGCTTTCTTT

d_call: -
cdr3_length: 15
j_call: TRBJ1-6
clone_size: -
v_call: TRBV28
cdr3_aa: CASREPGFYNSPLHF
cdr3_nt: TGTGCCAGCAGAGAGCCGGGGTTTTATAATTCACCCCTCCACTTT

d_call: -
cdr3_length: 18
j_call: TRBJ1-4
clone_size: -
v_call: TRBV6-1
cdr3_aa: CASSERRMRTSTNEKLFF
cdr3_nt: TGTGCCAGCAGTGAACGTCGAATGCGGACTTCAACTAATGAAAAACTGTTTTTT

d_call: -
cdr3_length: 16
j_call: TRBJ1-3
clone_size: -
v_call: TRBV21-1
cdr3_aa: CASSKARQVPGNTIYF
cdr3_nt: TGTGCCAGCAGCAAAGCGCGACAGGTCCCTGGAAACACCATATATTTT

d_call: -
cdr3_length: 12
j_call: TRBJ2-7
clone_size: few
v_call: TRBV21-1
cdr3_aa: CASRGSGAEQYF
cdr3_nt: TGTGCCAGCAGAGGTTCAGGGGCAGAGCAGTACTTC

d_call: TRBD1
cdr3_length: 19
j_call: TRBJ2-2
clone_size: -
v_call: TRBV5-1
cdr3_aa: CASSPYNRGRISNTGELFF
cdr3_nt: TGCGCCAGCAGCCCTTATAACAGGGGGCGGATATCGAACACCGGGGAGCTGTTTTTT

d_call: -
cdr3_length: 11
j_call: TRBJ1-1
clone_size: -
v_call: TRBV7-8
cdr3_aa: CASSFNAEAFF
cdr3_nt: TGTGCCAGCAGCTTTAACGCTGAAGCTTTCTTT

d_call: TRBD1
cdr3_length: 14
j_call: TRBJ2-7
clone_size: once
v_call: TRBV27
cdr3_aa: CASSPRDRSYEQYF
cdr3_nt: TGTGCCAGCAGCCCCCGGGACAGGTCCTACGAGCAGTACTTC

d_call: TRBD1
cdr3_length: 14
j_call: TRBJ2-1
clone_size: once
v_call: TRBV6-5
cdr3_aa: CASAGTGLYNEQFF
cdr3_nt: TGTGCCAGTGCCGGGACAGGACTTTACAATGAGCAGTTCTTC

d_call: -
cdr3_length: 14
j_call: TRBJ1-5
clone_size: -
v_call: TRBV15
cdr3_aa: CATSRVGGIQPQHF
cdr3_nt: TGTGCCACCAGCAGAGTTGGGGGTATTCAGCCCCAGCATTTT

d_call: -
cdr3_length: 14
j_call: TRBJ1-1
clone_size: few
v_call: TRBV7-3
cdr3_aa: CASSWDGANTEAFF
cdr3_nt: TGTGCCAGCAGCTGGGACGGGGCGAACACTGAAGCTTTCTTT

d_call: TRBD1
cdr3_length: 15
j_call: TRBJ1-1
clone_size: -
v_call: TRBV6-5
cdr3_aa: CASTRDRALNTEAFF
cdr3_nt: TGTGCCAGCACCCGGGACAGAGCATTAAACACTGAAGCTTTCTTT

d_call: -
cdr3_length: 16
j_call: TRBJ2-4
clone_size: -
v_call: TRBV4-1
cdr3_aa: CASSQAGFQAKNIQYF
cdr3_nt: TGCGCCAGCAGCCAAGCGGGTTTCCAAGCCAAAAACATTCAGTACTTC

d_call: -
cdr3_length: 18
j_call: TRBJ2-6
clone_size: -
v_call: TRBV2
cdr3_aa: CASTYLRDGISGANVLTF
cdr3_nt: TGTGCCAGCACATACCTCCGGGACGGCATCTCTGGGGCCAACGTCCTGACTTTC

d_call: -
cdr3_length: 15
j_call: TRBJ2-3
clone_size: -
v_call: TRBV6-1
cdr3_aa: CASRKSGTQQDTQYF
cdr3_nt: TGTGCCAGCAGGAAAAGCGGTACACAGCAAGATACGCAGTATTTT

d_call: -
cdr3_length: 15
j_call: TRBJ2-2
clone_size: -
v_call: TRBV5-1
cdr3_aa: CASSLSGANTGELFF
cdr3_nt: TGCGCCAGCAGCTTGTCTGGTGCGAACACCGGGGAGCTGTTTTTT